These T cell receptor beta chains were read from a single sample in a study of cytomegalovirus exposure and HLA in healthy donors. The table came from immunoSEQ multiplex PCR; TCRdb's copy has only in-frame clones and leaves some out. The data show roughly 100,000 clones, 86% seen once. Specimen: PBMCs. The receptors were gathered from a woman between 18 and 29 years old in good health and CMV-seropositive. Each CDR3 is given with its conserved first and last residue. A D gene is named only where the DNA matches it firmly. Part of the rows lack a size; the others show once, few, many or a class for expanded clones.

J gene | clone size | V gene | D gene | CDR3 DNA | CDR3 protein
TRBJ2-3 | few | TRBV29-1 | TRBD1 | TGCAGCGTTGAAGTCCGGGACAGGGGCACAGATACGCAGTATTTT | CSVEVRDRGTDTQYF
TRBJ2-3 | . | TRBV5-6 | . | TGTGCCAGCAGCTTGGCCTACCCTCCAGATACGCAGTATTTT | CASSLAYPPDTQYF
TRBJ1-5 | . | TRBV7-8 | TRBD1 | TGTGCCAGCAGCTATTTACCGGGACAGGGAGGCGGTCAGCCCCAGCATTTT | CASSYLPGQGGGQPQHF
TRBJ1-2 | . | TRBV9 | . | TGTGCCAGCAGCGTAGACAGAAACTATGGCTACACCTTC | CASSVDRNYGYTF
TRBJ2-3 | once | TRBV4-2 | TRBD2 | TGTGCCAGCAGCCAAGGAAGTGCGGGGGGCAAATTAACAGATACGCAGTATTTT | CASSQGSAGGKLTDTQYF
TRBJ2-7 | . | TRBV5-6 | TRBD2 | TGTGCCAGCAGCTCTGGTTGGGGGGGCGAGCAGTACTTC | CASSSGWGGEQYF
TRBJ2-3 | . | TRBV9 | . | TGTGCCAGCAGCGTATCAGGATTAAGCACAGATACGCAGTATTTT | CASSVSGLSTDTQYF
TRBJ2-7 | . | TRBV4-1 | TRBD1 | TGCGCCAGCAGCCAAGGTCCAGGACAGGGTTTGGACGAGCAGTACTTC | CASSQGPGQGLDEQYF
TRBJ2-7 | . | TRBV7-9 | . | TGTGCCAGCAGTTACTTCCGGGACATGTTAGACTACGAGCAGTACTTC | CASSYFRDMLDYEQYF
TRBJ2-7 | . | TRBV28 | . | TGTGCCAGCATCTCCAGGTCAGGGGCAAGCTCCTACGAGCAGTACTTC | CASISRSGASSYEQYF
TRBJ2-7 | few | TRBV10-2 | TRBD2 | TGCGCCAGCTTGGAGCGAGCGGGAGGGGTCTACGAGCAGTACTTC | CASLERAGGVYEQYF
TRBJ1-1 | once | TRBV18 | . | TGTGCCAGCTCCCAGGGCTTGGGGAACACTGAAGCTTTCTTT | CASSQGLGNTEAFF
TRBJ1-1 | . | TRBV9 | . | TGTGCCAGCAGCGTAGAAGTGGGCAGGATGAACACTGAAGCTTTCTTT | CASSVEVGRMNTEAFF
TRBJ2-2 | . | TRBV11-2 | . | TGTGCCAGCAGCTTAGATGCGGTCGGGGAGCTGTTTTTT | CASSLDAVGELFF
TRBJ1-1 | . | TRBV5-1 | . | TGCGCCAGCAGCTCGACAGTCATGAACACTGAAGCTTTCTTT | CASSSTVMNTEAFF
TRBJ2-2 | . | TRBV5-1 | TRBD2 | TGCGCCAGCAGGAGCGGGAGCGCCGGGGAGCTGTTTTTT | CASRSGSAGELFF
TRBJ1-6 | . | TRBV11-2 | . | TGTGCCAGCAGCTTACAATCGGTATTGTCACCCCTCCACTTT | CASSLQSVLSPLHF
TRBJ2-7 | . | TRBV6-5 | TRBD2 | TGTGCCAGCCTTTCCTTAGCGGGTTCCCCCTACGAGCAGTACTTC | CASLSLAGSPYEQYF
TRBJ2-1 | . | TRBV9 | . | TGTGCCAGCAGCGTAGGGGGGCAGAAATACAATGAGCAGTTCTTC | CASSVGGQKYNEQFF
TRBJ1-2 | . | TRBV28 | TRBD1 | TGTGCCAGCAGTTCCACAAGACCGGGACAGGGAAACTATGGCTACACCTTC | CASSSTRPGQGNYGYTF
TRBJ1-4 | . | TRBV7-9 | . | TGTGCCAGCAGCTTCGACCTGACCCGGGGTGAAAAACTGTTTTTT | CASSFDLTRGEKLFF
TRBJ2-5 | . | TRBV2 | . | TGTGCCAGCAGTGTAATAGCTCGGGAGACCCAGTACTTC | CASSVIARETQYF
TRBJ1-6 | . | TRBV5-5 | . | TGTGCCAGCAGCCCGCCGGGGTCACCCCTCCACTTT | CASSPPGSPLHF
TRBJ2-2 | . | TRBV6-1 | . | TGTGCCAGCAGGACATCGAACACCGGGGAGCTGTTTTTT | CASRTSNTGELFF
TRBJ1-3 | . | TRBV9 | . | TGTGCCAGCAGCGCCCGAGGCGCCACCATATATTTT | CASSARGATIYF
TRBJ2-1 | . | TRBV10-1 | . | TGCGCCAGCAGTGACGGGGGTGCAAATGAGCAGTTCTTC | CASSDGGANEQFF
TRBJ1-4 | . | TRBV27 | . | TGTGCCAGCAGTTTGGGCTTTAATGAAAAACTGTTTTTT | CASSLGFNEKLFF
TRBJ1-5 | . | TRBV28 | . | TGTGCCAGCAGTCCCAGGGTTGGGTCCGGCAATCAGCCCCAGCATTTT | CASSPRVGSGNQPQHF
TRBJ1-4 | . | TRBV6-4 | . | TGTGCCAGTGGGCCGCGCACAACTAATGAAAAACTGTTTTTT | CASGPRTTNEKLFF
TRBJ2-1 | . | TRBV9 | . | TGTGCCAGCCCCGGGAACAATGAGCAGTTCTTC | CASPGNNEQFF
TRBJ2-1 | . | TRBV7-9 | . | TGTGCCAGCAGACCCGAACTGGGTGAGGAGTTCTTC | CASRPELGEEFF
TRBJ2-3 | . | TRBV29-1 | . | TGCAGCGTTGAAATAGGGGCAGATACGCAGTATTTT | CSVEIGADTQYF
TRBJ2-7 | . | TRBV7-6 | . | TGTGCCAGCAGCTCCTTGGGGCTAAGGGGCGAGCAGTACTTC | CASSSLGLRGEQYF
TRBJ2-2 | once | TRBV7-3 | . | TGTGCCAGCAGCTTACGACTCACCGGGGAGCTGTTTTTT | CASSLRLTGELFF
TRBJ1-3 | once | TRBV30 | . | TGTGCCTGGAGTGCGCCAGGAAGCTCTGGAAACACCATATATTTT | CAWSAPGSSGNTIYF
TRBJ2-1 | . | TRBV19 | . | TGTGCCAGTAGTATAGGGGTTAGCCTGAGGAACAATGAGCAGTTCTTC | CASSIGVSLRNNEQFF
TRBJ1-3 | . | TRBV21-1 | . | TGTGCCAGCAGCCTAGCGAGAGGCAGTCCTGGAAACACCATATATTTT | CASSLARGSPGNTIYF
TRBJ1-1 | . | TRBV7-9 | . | TGTGCCAGCAGCTTAAAGTTAACAGGTTTGAACACTGAAGCTTTCTTT | CASSLKLTGLNTEAFF
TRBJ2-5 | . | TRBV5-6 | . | TGTGCCAGCAGCTCATGGCAGGCTCAAGAGACCCAGTACTTC | CASSSWQAQETQYF
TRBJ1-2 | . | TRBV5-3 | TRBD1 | TGTGCCAGAAGCAGTGGGACAGGGGGAGCCTATGGCTACACCTTC | CARSSGTGGAYGYTF
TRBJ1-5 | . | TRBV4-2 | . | TGTGCCAGCAGCCAAGATGCCAGGGCGGTTGAGCCCCAGCATTTT | CASSQDARAVEPQHF
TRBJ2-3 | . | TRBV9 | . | TGTGCCAGCAGCCCGGGACTTCTCTTCACAGATACGCAGTATTTT | CASSPGLLFTDTQYF
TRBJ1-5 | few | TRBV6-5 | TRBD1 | TGTGCCAGCAGTATGCTCCGGGACAGGGGCCAGCCCCAGCATTTT | CASSMLRDRGQPQHF
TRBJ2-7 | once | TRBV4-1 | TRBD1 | TGCGCCAGCAGCCACCACTGGGACAGGGGGCCTTACGAGCAGTACTTC | CASSHHWDRGPYEQYF
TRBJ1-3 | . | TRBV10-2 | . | TGCGCCAGCAGTGATGCAGGGACTGGAAACACCATATATTTT | CASSDAGTGNTIYF
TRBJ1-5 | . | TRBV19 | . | TGTGCCAGTAGTCCCGACAGGCAGAGCAATCAGCCCCAGCATTTT | CASSPDRQSNQPQHF
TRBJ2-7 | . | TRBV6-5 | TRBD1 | TGTGCCAGCACCCGGGGACAGGAATACGAGCAGTACTTC | CASTRGQEYEQYF
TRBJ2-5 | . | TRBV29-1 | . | TGCAGCCCCCGACAGTACCAAGAGACCCAGTACTTC | CSPRQYQETQYF
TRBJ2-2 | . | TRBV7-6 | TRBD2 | TGTGCCAGCAGTTTCCTTAGCGGGACGAACACCGGGGAGCTGTTTTTT | CASSFLSGTNTGELFF
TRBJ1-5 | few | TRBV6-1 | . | TGTGCCAGCAGTGAACAGCGGACTAGCAATCAGCCCCAGCATTTT | CASSEQRTSNQPQHF
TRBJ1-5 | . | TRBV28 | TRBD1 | TGTGCCAGCAGACGAACAGGGGAAGGGAATGGCAATCAGCCCCAGCATTTT | CASRRTGEGNGNQPQHF
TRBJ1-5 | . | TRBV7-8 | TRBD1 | TGTGCCAGCAGCCCAGGGGGCTCGGGTCAGCCCCAGCATTTT | CASSPGGSGQPQHF
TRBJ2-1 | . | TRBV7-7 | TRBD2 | TGTGCTAGCAGCTTAGATCTGGCGGGGGGCAATGAGCAGTTCTTC | CASSLDLAGGNEQFF
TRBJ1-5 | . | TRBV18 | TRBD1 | TGTGCCAGCTCACCACCGGGACAGGGGTACAATCAGCCCCAGCATTTT | CASSPPGQGYNQPQHF
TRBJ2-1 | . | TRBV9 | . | TGTGCCAGCAGCTCAGCGGGACATTACAATGAGCAGTTCTTC | CASSSAGHYNEQFF
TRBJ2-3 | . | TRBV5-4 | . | TGTGCCAGCAGCTCCCCTCTCGGTGGAGCGACAGATACGCAGTATTTT | CASSSPLGGATDTQYF
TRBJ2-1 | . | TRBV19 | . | TGTGCCAGTAGTATGAGGGTCCCCCTTACTGAGCAGTTCTTC | CASSMRVPLTEQFF
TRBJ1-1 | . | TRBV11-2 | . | TGTGCCAGCAGCTTTGAATTGGGGCGGGGTGAAGCTTTCTTT | CASSFELGRGEAFF